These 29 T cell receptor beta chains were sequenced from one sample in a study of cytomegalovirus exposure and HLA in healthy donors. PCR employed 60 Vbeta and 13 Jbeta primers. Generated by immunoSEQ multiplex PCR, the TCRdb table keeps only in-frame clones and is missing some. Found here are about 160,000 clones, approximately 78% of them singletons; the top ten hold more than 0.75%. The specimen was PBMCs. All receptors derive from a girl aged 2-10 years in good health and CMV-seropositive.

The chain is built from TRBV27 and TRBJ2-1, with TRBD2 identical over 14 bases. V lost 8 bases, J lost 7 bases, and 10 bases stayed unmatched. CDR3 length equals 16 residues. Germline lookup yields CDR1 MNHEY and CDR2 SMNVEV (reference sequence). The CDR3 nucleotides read TGTGCCAGCCGCGCCGGGACTAGCGGGAGAGGGAATGAGCAGTTCTTC. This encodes CASRAGTSGRGNEQFF.

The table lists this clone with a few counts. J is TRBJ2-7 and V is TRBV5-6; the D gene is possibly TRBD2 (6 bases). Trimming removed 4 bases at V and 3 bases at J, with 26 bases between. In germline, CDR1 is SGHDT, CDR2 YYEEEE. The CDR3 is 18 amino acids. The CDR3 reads CASSLHLLVGTAHYEQYF. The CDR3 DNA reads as TGTGCCAGCAGCCTACATCTCTTGGTGGGGACTGCTCACTACGAGCAGTACTTC.

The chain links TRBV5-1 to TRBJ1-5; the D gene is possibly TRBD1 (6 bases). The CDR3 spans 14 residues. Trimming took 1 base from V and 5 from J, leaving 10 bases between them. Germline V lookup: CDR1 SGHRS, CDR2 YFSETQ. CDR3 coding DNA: TGCGCCAGCAGCTTGAAGGCAGGGGATCAGCCCCAGCATTTT. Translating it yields CASSLKAGDQPQHF.

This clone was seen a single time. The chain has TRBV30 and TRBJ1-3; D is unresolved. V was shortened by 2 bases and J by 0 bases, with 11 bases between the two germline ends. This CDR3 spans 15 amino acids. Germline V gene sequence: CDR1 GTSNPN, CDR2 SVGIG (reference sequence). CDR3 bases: TGTGCCTGGAGTCGACGACATTCCTCTGGAAACACCATATATTTT. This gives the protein CAWSRRHSSGNTIYF.

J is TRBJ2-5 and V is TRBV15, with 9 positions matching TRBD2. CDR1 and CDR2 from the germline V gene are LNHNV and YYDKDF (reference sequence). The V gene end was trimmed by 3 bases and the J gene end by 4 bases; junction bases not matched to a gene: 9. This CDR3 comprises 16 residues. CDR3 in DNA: TGTGCCACCAGCAGGATAGGGCTAGCGGGGAGAGAGACCCAGTACTTC. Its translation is CATSRIGLAGRETQYF.

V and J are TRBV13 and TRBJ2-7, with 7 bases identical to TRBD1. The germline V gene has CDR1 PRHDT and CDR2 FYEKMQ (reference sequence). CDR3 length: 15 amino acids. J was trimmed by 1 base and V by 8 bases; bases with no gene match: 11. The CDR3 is CASARGTDLSYEQYF. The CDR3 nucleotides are TGTGCCAGCGCCAGGGGGACAGACTTATCCTACGAGCAGTACTTC.

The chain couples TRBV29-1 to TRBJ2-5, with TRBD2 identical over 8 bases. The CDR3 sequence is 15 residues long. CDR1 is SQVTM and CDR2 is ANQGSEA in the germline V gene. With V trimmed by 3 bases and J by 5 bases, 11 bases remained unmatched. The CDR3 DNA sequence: TGCAGCGTTGATGGACTAGCAGGAGGGGGGGAGACCCAGTACTTC. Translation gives CSVDGLAGGGETQYF.

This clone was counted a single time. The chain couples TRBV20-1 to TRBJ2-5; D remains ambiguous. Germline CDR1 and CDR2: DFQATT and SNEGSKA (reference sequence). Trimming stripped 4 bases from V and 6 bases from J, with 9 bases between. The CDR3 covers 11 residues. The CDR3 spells CSATSPQTQYF. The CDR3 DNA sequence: TGCAGTGCTACCTCCCCCCAGACCCAGTACTTC.

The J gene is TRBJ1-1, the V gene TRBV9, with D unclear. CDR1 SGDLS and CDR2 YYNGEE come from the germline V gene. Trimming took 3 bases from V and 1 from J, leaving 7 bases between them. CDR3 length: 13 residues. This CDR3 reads CASSAGRNTEAFF. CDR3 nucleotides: TGTGCCAGCAGCGCCGGGAGGAACACTGAAGCTTTCTTT.

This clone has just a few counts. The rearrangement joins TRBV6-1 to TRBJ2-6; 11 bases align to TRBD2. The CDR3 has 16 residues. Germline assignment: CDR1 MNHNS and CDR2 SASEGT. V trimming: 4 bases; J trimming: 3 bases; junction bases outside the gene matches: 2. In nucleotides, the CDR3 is TGTGCCAGCAGTGGCCTAGCGGGAGGTGGGGCCAACGTCCTGACTTTC. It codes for CASSGLAGGGANVLTF.

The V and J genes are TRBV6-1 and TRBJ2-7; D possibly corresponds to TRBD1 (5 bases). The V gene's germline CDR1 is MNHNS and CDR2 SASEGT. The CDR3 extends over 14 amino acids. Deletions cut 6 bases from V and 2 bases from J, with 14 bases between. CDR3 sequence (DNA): TGTGCCAGCAGCTTGTCGGACACCCCCTACGAGCAGTACTTC. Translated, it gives CASSLSDTPYEQYF.

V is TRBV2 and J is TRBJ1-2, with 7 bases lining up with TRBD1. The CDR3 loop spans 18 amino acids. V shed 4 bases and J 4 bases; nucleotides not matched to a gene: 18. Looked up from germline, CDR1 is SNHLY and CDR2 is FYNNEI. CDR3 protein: CASSVNGQAPVRLYGYTF. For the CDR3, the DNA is TGTGCCAGCAGTGTTAACGGACAGGCCCCCGTCCGGCTCTATGGCTACACCTTC.

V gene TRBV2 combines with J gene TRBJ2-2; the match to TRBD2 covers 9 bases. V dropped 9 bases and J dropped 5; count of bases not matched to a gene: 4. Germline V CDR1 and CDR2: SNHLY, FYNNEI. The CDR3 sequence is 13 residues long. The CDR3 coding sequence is TGTGCCAGTCTTAGCGGGAGAACCGGGGAGCTGTTTTTT. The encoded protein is CASLSGRTGELFF.

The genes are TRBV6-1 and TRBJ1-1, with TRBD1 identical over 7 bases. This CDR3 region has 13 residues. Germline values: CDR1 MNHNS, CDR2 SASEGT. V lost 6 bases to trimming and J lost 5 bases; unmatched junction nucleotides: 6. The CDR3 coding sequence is TGTGCCAGCAGCAAAACAGGGGAGACTGAAGCTTTCTTT. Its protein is CASSKTGETEAFF.

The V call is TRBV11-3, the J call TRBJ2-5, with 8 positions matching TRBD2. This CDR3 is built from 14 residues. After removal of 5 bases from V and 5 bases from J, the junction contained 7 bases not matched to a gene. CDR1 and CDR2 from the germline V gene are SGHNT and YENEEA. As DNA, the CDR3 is TGTGCCAGCAGCAAAGGACTAGCAGTGGAGACCCAGTACTTC. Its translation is CASSKGLAVETQYF.

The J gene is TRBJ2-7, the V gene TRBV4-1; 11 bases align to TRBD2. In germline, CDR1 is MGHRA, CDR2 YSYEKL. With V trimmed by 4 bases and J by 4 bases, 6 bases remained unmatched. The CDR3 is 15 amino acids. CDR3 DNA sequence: TGCGCCAGCAGCCTTCAGACTAGCGGGAAGTACGAGCAGTACTTC. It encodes CASSLQTSGKYEQYF.

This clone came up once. The CDR3 nucleotides are TGCGCCAGCAGCCAACTGGAGATAGGGGGTTCTGGAAACACCATATATTTT. Residues: CASSQLEIGGSGNTIYF. V usage is TRBV4-1 and J usage is TRBJ1-3, with D possibly TRBD1 on 6 matching bases. CDR3 length: 17 residues. Trimming shortened V by 2 bases and J by 1 base, and 15 bases separated the two germline ends. Germline V lookup: CDR1 MGHRA, CDR2 YSYEKL.

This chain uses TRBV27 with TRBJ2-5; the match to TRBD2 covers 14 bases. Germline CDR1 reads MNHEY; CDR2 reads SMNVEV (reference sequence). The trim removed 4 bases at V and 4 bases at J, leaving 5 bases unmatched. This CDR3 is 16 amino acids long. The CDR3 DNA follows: TGTGCCAGCAGTTCGCCGACTAGCGGGAGGGGAGAGACCCAGTACTTC. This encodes CASSSPTSGRGETQYF.

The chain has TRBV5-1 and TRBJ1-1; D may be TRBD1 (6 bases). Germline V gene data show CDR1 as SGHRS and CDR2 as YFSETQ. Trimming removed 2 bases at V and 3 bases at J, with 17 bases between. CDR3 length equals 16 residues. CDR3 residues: CASSFGQSRWDTEAFF. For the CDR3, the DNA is TGCGCCAGCAGCTTCGGACAGAGCAGATGGGACACTGAAGCTTTCTTT.

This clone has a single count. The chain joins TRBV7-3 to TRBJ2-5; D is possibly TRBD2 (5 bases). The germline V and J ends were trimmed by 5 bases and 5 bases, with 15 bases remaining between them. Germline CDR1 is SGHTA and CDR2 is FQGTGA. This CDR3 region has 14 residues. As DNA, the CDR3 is TGTGCCAGCAGCCCACAACTAGAGCCGGAGACCCAGTACTTC. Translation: CASSPQLEPETQYF.

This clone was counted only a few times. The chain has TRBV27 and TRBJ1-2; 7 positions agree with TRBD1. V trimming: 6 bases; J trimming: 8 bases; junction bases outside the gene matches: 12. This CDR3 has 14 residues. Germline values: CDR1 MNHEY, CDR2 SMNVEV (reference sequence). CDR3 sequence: CASSIRQGRRGYTF. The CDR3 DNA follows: TGTGCCAGCAGCATCAGACAGGGCCGGCGGGGCTACACCTTC.

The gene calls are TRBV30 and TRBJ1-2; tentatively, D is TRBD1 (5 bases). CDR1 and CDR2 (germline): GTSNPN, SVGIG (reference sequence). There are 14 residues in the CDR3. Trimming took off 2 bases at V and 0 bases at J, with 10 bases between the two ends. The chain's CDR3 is CAWSSTGANYGYTF. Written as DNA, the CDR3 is TGTGCCTGGAGTAGTACAGGAGCTAACTATGGCTACACCTTC. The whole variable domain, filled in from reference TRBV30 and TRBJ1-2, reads SQTIHQWPATLVQPVGSPLSLECTVEGTSNPNLYWYRQAAGRGLQLLFYSVGIGQISSEVPQNLSASRPQDRQFILSSKKLLLSDSGFYLCAWSSTGANYGYTFGSGTRLTVV.

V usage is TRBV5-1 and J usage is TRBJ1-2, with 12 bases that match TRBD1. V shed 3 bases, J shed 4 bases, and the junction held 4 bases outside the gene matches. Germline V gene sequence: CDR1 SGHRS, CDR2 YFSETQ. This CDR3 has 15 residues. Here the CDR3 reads CASSWGQGAVYGYTF. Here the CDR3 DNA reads TGCGCCAGCAGCTGGGGACAGGGGGCAGTCTATGGCTACACCTTC.

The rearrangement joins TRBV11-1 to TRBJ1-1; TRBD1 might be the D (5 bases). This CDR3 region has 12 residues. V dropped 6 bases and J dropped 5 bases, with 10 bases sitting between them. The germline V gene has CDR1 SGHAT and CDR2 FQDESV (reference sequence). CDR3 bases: TGTGCCAGCAGTCAGCAGGGAACTGAAGCTTTCTTT. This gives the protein CASSQQGTEAFF.

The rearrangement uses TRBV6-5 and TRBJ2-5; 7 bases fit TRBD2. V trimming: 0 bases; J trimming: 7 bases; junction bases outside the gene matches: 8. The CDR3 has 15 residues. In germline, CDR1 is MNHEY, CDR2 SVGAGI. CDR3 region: CASSYSRSSGGTQYF. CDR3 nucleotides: TGTGCCAGCAGTTACTCGAGGTCTAGCGGTGGGACCCAGTACTTC.

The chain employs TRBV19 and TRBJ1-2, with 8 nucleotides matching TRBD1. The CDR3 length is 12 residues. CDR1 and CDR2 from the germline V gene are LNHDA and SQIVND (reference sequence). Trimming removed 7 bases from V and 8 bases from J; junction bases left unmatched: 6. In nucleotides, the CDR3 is TGTGCCAGTATGAGACAGGGGCGAGGCTACACCTTC. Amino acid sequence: CASMRQGRGYTF.

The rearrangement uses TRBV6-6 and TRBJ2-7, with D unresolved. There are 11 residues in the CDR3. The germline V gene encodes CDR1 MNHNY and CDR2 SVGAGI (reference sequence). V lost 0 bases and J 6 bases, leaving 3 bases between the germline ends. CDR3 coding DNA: TGTGCCAGCAGTTACTCCGGCGAGCAGTACTTC. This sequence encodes CASSYSGEQYF.

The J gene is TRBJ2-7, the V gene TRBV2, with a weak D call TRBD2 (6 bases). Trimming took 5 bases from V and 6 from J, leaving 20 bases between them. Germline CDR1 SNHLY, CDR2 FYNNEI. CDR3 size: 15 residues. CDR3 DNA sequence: TGTGCCAGCAGTCAAGGGTCGGGGGAGTGGAGCGAGCAGTACTTC. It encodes CASSQGSGEWSEQYF.

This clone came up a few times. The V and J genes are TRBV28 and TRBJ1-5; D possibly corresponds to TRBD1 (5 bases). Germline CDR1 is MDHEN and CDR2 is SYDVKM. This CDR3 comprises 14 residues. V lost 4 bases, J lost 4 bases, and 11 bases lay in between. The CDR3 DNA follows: TGTGCCAGCAGTTCATGGGGGAGTAATCAGCCCCAGCATTTT. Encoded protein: CASSSWGSNQPQHF.